The clone carrying this TCR beta chain showed up many times. With 5 bases removed from V and 4 bases from J, the gap between germline ends came to 23 bases. Per the germline V gene, CDR1 is SGHVS and CDR2 is FNYEAQ. The CDR3 spans 17 residues. The data originate from a study of kidney transplant recipient with SARS-CoV-2 infection. TCRdb re-analysed the reads in MiXCR, keeping a single row per CDR3 protein. The table lists roughly 230,000 distinct CDR3 sequences, 29% of them singletons. This chain links TRBV7-6 with TRBJ1-2; D is unclear. This clonotype was sampled from a male patient between 25 and 39 years old who had COVID-19 and was a kidney transplant recipient. Some T cells may be transferred from the graft donor. Specimen: a blood sample, collected at baseline and on roughly day 110 from a kidney transplant recipient. CDR3 in DNA: TGTGCCAGCAGCAATATCTTTGAATCTCGAAAGACCTATGGCTACACCTTC. This sequence encodes CASSNIFESRKTYGYTF.